The following is a TCR beta chain sequence with its context. CDR1 MDHEN and CDR2 SYDVKM come from the germline V gene. The CDR3 length is 13 residues. Trimming removed 7 bases from V and 5 bases from J, with 14 bases in between. The sample belongs to a study of blood T cell repertoires in COVID-19. Produced via immunoSEQ multiplex PCR; TCRdb's table is partial and in-frame only. The table lists about 75,000 clones, approximately 90% of them singletons, with about 8.2% in the top ten. This clonotype was obtained from a human donor in a cohort sampled during active COVID-19. The gene calls are TRBV28 and TRBJ1-2; no reliable D call. Sample: peripheral blood. The DNA for the CDR3 is TGTGCCAGCACCGAGGAGAGCTTATATGGCTACACCTTC. Its protein product is CASTEESLYGYTF.